The 11 T cell receptor beta chains listed next were all sequenced from one sample in a study of shared clonotypes between healthy human individuals. The table came from immunoSEQ multiplex PCR; TCRdb's copy has only in-frame clones and leaves some out. The sample lists 2 million to 3 million clones; 93% were seen once. The specimen sequenced was naive CD4+ T cells from PBMCs. The subset: CD45RA+ positively selected. These receptor sequences come from a man between 18 and 35 years old in good health. Some clones in this sample may be carry-over from other donors' samples.

The chain combines TRBV7-2 with TRBJ2-3, with a tentative D call TRBD2 (6 bases). Trimming left V 3 bases short and J 2 bases short, with 18 bases between. The germline V gene encodes CDR1 SGHTA and CDR2 FQGNSA. The CDR3 totals 17 residues. In DNA, the CDR3 is TGTGCCAGCAGCTTTTTGGGGGGAGTAAATCACACAGATACGCAGTATTTT. This codes for CASSFLGGVNHTDTQYF.

In DNA form, the CDR3 reads TGCGCCAGCCTTCCCTCCCCGGGGGAGGGCCCCCAAGAGACCCAGTACTTC. This gives the protein CASLPSPGEGPQETQYF. The gene calls are TRBV5-1 and TRBJ2-5; 7 bases are a match to TRBD2. V gave up 7 bases and J gave up 1 base; unmatched junction bases: 16. In germline, CDR1 is SGHRS, CDR2 YFSETQ. The CDR3 is made up of 17 amino acids.

V usage is TRBV5-1 and J usage is TRBJ2-2; 9 bases are a match to TRBD1. The ends lost 4 bases at V and 3 bases at J; junction bases unmatched: 13. This CDR3 region has 18 residues. CDR1 is SGHRS and CDR2 is YFSETQ in the germline V gene. CDR3 sequence (DNA): TGCGCCAGCAGCCTAATCCCGGGACAGGGATGGGACACCGGGGAGCTGTTTTTT. This sequence encodes CASSLIPGQGWDTGELFF. Filled out from reference TRBV5-1 and TRBJ2-2, the complete variable domain reads KAGVTQTPRYLIKTRGQQVTLSCSPISGHRSVSWYQQTPGQGLQFLFEYFSETQRNKGNFPGRFSGRQFSNSRSEMNVSTLELGDSALYLCASSLIPGQGWDTGELFFGEGSRLTVL.

The chain couples TRBV7-9 to TRBJ2-3; D uncertain. Germline V lookup: CDR1 SEHNR, CDR2 FQNEAQ (reference sequence). Trimming cost V 1 base and J 0 bases, with 8 bases left between them. The CDR3 spans 15 residues. CDR3 DNA sequence: TGTGCCAGCAGCTTAGAATCGGGTAGCACAGATACGCAGTATTTT. This encodes CASSLESGSTDTQYF.

The chain has TRBV5-7 and TRBJ1-5; weak D call: TRBD1 (6 bases). TRBV5-7 is an open reading frame whose function is uncertain. The CDR3 runs 17 residues. Trimming left V 2 bases short and J 7 bases short, with 22 bases between. The CDR3: CASSLRGLGVIRQPQHF. CDR3 DNA: TGTGCCAGCAGCTTAAGGGGGTTAGGGGTTATCAGGCAGCCCCAGCATTTT.

This clone appeared once. The rearrangement links TRBV6-1 to TRBJ2-7; 9 bases align to TRBD1. V lost 4 bases, J lost 6 bases, and 10 bases stayed unmatched. The CDR3 contains 15 residues. Germline loops: CDR1 MNHNS, CDR2 SASEGT. CDR3 protein: CASSVGQGHRGEQYF. The CDR3 region has the DNA TGTGCCAGCAGTGTAGGACAGGGGCACCGGGGCGAGCAGTACTTC.

The gene calls are TRBV19 and TRBJ1-5; D uncertain. The CDR3 is 13 residues long. Trimming shortened V by 5 bases and J by 6 bases, and 11 bases separated the two germline ends. From germline, CDR1 is LNHDA and CDR2 SQIVND (reference sequence). The CDR3 sequence: CASSQAGSQPQHF. For the CDR3, the DNA is TGTGCCAGTAGTCAGGCAGGCAGTCAGCCCCAGCATTTT. Filled out from reference TRBV19 and TRBJ1-5, the complete variable domain reads DGGITQSPKYLFRKEGQNVTLSCEQNLNHDAMYWYRQDPGQGLRLIYYSQIVNDFQKGDIAEGYSVSREKKESFPLTVTSAQKNPTAFYLCASSQAGSQPQHFGDGTRLSIL.

The rearrangement links TRBV6-6 to TRBJ1-4; maybe TRBD1 (6 bases). The CDR3 contains 15 residues. From germline, CDR1 is MNHNY and CDR2 SVGAGI (reference sequence). Trimming removed 6 bases at V and 7 bases at J, with 18 bases between. The CDR3 region has the DNA TGTGCCAGCAGAACAGGCACAGGGAGGCGTGAAAAACTGTTTTTT. Its translation: CASRTGTGRREKLFF.

The chain joins TRBV27 to TRBJ2-1; D might be TRBD1 (6 bases). The CDR3 is 16 amino acids. Germline V CDR1 and CDR2: MNHEY, SMNVEV (reference sequence). V gave up 8 bases and J gave up 6 bases, with 23 bases separating them. CDR3 sequence reads: CASSIANQGGGNEQFF. The DNA for the CDR3 is TGTGCCAGCTCAATTGCCAACCAAGGGGGTGGCAATGAGCAGTTCTTC.

This chain connects TRBV18 to TRBJ2-3; the D gene is possibly TRBD2 (6 bases). This CDR3 spans 16 amino acids. In germline, CDR1 is KGHSH, CDR2 LQKENI. V lost 3 bases and J lost 4, with 17 bases in between. The chain's CDR3 is CASSPMVTGAADTQYF. CDR3 bases: TGTGCCAGCTCACCGATGGTGACGGGAGCGGCAGATACGCAGTATTTT.

The chain combines TRBV28 with TRBJ1-1, with TRBD1 as a possible D gene (6 bases). Germline CDR1 reads MDHEN; CDR2 reads SYDVKM. V dropped 6 bases and J dropped 4 bases, with 24 bases sitting between them. The CDR3 has 17 residues. CDR3 in DNA: TGTGCCAGCAGAAGGGGGGGGACCCATCAGGGTGTCACTGAAGCTTTCTTT. It yields the protein CASRRGGTHQGVTEAFF.